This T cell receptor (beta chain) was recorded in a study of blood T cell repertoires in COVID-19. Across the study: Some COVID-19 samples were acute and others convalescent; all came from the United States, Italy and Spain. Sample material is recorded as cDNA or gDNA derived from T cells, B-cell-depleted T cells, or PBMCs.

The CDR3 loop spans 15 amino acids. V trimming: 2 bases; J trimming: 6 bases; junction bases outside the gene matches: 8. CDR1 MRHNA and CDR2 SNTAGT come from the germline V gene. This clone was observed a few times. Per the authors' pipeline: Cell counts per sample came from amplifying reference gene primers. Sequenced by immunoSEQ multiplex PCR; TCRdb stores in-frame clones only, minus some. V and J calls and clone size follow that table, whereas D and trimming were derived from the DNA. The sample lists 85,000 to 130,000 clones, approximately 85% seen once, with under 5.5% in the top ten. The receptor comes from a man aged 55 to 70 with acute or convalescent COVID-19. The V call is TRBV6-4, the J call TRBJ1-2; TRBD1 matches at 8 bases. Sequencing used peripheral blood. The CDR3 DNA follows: TGTGCCAGCAGTGACACGGGACAGGCGATGGATGGCTACACCTTC. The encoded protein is CASSDTGQAMDGYTF.